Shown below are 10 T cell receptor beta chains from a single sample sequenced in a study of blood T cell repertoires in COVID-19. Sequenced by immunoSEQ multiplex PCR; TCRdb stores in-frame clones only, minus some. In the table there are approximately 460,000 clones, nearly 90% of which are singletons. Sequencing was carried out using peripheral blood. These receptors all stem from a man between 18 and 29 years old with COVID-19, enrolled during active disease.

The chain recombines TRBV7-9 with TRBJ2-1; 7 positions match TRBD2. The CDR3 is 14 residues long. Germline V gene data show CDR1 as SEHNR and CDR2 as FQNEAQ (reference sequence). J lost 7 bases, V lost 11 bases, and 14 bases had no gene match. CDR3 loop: CAGWRAGASNEQFF. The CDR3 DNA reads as TGTGCCGGGTGGCGGGCGGGAGCTTCAAATGAGCAGTTCTTC.

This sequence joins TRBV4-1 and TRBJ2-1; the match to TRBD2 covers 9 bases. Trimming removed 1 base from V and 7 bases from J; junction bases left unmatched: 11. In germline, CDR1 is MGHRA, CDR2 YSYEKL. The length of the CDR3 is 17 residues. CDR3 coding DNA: TGCGCCAGCAGCCAAGTGATAGCGGGAGTCTTCGGGAATGAGCAGTTCTTC. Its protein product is CASSQVIAGVFGNEQFF.

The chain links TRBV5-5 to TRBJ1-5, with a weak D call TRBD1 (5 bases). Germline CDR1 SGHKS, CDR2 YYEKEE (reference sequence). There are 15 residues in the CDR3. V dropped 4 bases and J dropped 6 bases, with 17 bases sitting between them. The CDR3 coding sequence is TGTGCCAGCAGCCCGGGACTCCTAGTCCGTCAGCCCCAGCATTTT. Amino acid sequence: CASSPGLLVRQPQHF.

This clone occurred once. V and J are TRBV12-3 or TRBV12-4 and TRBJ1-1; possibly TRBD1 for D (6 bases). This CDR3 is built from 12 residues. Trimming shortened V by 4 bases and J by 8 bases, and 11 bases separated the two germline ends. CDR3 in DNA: TGTGCCAGCAGTTCATTAAGGGGGGAAGCTTTCTTT. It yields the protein CASSSLRGEAFF.

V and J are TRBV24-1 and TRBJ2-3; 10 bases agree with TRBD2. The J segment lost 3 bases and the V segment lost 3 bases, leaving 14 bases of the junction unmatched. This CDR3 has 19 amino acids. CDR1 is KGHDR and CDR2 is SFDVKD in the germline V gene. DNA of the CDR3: TGTGCCACCAGTGATCTGAGACTAGCGGGTCACACCTGGACAGATACGCAGTATTTT. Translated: CATSDLRLAGHTWTDTQYF.

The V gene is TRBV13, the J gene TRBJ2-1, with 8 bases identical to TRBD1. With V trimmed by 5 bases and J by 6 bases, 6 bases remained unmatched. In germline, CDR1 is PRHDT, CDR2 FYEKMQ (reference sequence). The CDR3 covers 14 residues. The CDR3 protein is CASSPRTGRNEQFF. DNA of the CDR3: TGTGCCAGCAGCCCAAGGACAGGGCGCAATGAGCAGTTCTTC.

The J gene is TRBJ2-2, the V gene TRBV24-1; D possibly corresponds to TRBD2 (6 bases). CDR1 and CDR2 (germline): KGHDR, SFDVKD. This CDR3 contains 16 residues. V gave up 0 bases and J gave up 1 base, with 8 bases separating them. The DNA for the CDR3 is TGTGCCACCAGTGATTTGGGCGGGGAGAACACCGGGGAGCTGTTTTTT. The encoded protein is CATSDLGGENTGELFF.

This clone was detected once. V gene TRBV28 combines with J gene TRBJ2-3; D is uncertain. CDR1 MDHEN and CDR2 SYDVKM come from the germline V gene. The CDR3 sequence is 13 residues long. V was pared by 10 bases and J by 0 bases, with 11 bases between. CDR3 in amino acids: CATQERSTDTQYF. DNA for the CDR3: TGTGCCACCCAGGAAAGAAGCACAGATACGCAGTATTTT.

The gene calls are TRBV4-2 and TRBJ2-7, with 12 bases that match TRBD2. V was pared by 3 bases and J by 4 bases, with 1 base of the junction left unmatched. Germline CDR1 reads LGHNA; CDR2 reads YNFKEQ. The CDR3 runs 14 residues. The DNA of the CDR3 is TGTGCCAGCAGCCACGGGACTAGCGGGTACGAGCAGTACTTC. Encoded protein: CASSHGTSGYEQYF.

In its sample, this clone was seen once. For the CDR3, the DNA is TGTGCCAGCAGCGTAGGGGGAGTAAGTCAAGAGACCCAGTACTTC. This gives the protein CASSVGGVSQETQYF. The gene calls are TRBV9 and TRBJ2-5; D is possibly TRBD2 (5 bases). Trimming removed 0 bases from V and 2 bases from J, with 11 bases in between. This CDR3 region has 15 residues. Germline V gene lookup returns CDR1 SGDLS and CDR2 YYNGEE. Using reference TRBV9 and TRBJ2-5 for the parts outside the CDR3, the full variable domain is DSGVTQTPKHLITATGQRVTLRCSPRSGDLSVYWYQQSLDQGLQFLIQYYNGEERAKGNILERFSAQQFPDLHSELNLSSLELGDSALYFCASSVGGVSQETQYFGPGTRLLVL.